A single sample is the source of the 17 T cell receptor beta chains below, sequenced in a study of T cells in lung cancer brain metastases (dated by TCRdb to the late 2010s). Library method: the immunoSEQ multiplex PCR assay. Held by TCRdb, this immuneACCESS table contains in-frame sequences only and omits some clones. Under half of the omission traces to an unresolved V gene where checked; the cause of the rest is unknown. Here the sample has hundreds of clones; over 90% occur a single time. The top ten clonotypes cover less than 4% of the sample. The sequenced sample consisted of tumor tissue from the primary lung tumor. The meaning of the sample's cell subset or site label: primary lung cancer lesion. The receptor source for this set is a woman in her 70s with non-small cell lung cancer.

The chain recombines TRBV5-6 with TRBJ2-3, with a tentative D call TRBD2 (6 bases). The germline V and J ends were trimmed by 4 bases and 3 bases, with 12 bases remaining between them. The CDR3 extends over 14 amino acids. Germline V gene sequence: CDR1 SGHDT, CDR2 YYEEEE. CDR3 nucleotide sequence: TGTGCCAGCAGCCCGGAGGCGGGAACAGATACGCAGTATTTT. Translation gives CASSPEAGTDTQYF.

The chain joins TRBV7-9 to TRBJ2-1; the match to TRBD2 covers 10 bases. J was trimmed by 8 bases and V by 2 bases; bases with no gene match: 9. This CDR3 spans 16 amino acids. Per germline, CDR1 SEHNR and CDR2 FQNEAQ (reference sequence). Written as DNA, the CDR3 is TGTGCCAGCAGCTTATTTAGCGGGAGGACCATGGATGAGCAGTTCTTC. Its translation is CASSLFSGRTMDEQFF. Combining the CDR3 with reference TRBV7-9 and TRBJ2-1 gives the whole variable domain DTGVSQNPRHKITKRGQNVTFRCDPISEHNRLYWYRQTLGQGPEFLTYFQNEAQLEKSRLLSDRFSAERPKGSFSTLEIQRTEQGDSAMYLCASSLFSGRTMDEQFFGPGTRLTVL.

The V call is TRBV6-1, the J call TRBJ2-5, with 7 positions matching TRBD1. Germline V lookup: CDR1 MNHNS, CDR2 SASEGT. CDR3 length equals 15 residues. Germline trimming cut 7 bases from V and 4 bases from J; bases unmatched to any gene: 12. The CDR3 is CASIMDRPGLETQYF. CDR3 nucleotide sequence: TGTGCCAGCATTATGGACAGGCCAGGTCTAGAGACCCAGTACTTC.

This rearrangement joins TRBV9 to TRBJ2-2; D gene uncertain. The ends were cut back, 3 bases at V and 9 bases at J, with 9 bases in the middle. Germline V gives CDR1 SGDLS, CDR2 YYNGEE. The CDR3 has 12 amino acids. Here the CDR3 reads CASSEGPRELFF. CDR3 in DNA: TGTGCCAGCAGCGAAGGACCGAGGGAGCTGTTTTTT. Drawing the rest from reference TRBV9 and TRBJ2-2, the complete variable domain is DSGVTQTPKHLITATGQRVTLRCSPRSGDLSVYWYQQSLDQGLQFLIQYYNGEERAKGNILERFSAQQFPDLHSELNLSSLELGDSALYFCASSEGPRELFFGEGSRLTVL.

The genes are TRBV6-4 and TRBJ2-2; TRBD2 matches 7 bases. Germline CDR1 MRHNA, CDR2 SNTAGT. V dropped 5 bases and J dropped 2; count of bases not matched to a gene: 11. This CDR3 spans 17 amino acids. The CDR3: CASSRFGSGANTGELFF. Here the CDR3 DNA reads TGTGCCAGCAGTAGGTTTGGAAGCGGGGCTAACACCGGGGAGCTGTTTTTT.

CDR3 protein: CATRQDSNQPQHF. In DNA, the CDR3 is TGTGCCACCCGACAGGATAGCAATCAGCCCCAGCATTTT. The chain links TRBV10-3 to TRBJ1-5, with TRBD1 as a possible D gene (6 bases). The CDR3 consists of 13 residues. V was clipped by 10 bases and J by 0 bases, with 10 bases between them. From germline, CDR1 is ENHRY and CDR2 SYGVKD.

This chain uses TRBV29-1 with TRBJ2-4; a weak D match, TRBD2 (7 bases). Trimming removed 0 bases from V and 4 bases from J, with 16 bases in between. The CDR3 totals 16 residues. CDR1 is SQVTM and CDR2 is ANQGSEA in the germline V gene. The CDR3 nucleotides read TGCAGCGTTGAAGATGGGGGGGCGGGCCGAAAAAACATTCAGTACTTC. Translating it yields CSVEDGGAGRKNIQYF. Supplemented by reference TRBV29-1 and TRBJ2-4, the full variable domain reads SAVISQKPSRDICQRGTSLTIQCQVDSQVTMMFWYRQQPGQSLTLIATANQGSEATYESGFVIDKFPISRPNLTFSTLTVSNMSPEDSSIYLCSVEDGGAGRKNIQYFGAGTRLSVL.

The CDR3 is CASSQESTSSYNEQFF. The CDR3 DNA reads as TGCGCCAGCAGCCAAGAGAGTACGAGCTCCTACAATGAGCAGTTCTTC. J is TRBJ2-1 and V is TRBV4-1; the D is unclear. Germline assignment: CDR1 MGHRA and CDR2 YSYEKL. V was cut by 0 bases and J by 0 bases, with 9 bases left in between. The CDR3 extends over 16 amino acids.

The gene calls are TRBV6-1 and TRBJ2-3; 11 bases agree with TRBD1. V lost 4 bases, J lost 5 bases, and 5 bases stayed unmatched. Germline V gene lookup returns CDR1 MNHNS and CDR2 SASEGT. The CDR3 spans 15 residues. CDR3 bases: TGTGCCAGCAGTGCCGGGACAGGGGGGTTAGATACGCAGTATTTT. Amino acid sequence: CASSAGTGGLDTQYF.

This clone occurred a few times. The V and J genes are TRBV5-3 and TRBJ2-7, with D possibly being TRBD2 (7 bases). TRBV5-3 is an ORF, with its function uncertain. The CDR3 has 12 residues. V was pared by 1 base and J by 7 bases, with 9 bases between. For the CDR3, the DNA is TGTGCCAGAAGCTTGAGGGGGGGTGAGCAGTACTTC. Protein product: CARSLRGGEQYF.

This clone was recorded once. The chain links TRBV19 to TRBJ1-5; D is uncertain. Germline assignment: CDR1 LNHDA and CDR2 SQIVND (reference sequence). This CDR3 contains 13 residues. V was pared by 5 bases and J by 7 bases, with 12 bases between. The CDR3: CASSPFPSQPQHF. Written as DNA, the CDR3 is TGTGCCAGTAGTCCGTTCCCAAGCCAGCCCCAGCATTTT. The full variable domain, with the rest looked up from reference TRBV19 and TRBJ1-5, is DGGITQSPKYLFRKEGQNVTLSCEQNLNHDAMYWYRQDPGQGLRLIYYSQIVNDFQKGDIAEGYSVSREKKESFPLTVTSAQKNPTAFYLCASSPFPSQPQHFGDGTRLSIL.

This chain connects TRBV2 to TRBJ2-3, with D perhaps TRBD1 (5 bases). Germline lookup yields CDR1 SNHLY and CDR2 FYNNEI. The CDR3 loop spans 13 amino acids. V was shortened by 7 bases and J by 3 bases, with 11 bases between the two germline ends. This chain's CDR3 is CASKIGVTDTQYF. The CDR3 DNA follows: TGTGCCAGCAAGATAGGGGTGACAGATACGCAGTATTTT.

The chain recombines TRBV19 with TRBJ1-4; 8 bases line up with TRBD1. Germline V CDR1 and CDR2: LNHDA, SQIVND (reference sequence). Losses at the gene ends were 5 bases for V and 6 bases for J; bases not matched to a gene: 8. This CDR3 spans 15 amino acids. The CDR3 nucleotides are TGTGCCAGTAGTCCACTGGACAGGGTGGATGAAAAACTGTTTTTT. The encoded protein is CASSPLDRVDEKLFF. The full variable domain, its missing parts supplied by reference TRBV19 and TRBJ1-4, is DGGITQSPKYLFRKEGQNVTLSCEQNLNHDAMYWYRQDPGQGLRLIYYSQIVNDFQKGDIAEGYSVSREKKESFPLTVTSAQKNPTAFYLCASSPLDRVDEKLFFGSGTQLSVL.

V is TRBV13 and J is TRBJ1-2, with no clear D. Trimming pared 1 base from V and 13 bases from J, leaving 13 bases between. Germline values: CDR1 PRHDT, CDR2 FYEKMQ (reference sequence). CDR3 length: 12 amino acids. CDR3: CASSLVLAESTF. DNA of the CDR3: TGTGCCAGCAGCTTAGTGTTGGCTGAAAGCACCTTC.

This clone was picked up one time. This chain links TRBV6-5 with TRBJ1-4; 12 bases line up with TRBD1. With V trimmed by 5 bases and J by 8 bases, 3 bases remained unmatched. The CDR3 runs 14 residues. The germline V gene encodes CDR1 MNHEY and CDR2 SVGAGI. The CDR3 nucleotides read TGTGCCAGCAGTCTGGGACAGGGGGCAGAAAAACTGTTTTTT. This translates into CASSLGQGAEKLFF.

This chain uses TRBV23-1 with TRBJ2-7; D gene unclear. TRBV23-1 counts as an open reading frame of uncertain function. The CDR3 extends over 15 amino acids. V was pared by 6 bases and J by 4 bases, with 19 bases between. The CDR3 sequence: CASRSQVRFLYEQYF. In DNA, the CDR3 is TGCGCCAGCAGAAGCCAGGTTCGCTTTCTATACGAGCAGTACTTC.

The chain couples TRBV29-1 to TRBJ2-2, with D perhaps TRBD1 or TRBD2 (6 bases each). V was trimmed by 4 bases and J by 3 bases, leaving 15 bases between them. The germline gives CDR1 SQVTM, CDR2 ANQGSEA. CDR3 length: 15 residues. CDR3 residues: CSVVGGSADTGELFF. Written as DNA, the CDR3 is TGCAGCGTTGTAGGGGGGTCGGCGGACACCGGGGAGCTGTTTTTT.